This T cell receptor (beta chain) was identified in a study of blood T cell repertoires in COVID-19. Study information: Acute and convalescent COVID-19 samples came from the United States, Italy and Spain. The analysed material was cDNA or gDNA that came from T cells, B-cell-depleted T cells, or PBMCs.

Original handling: Amplification of reference gene primers provided the estimated nucleated cell counts. Clones were read by immunoSEQ multiplex PCR, and TCRdb kept only the in-frame ones, dropping some. That table furnishes V, J and clone size, whereas the DNA furnished D and trimming. The data show over 10,000 clones, around nine tenths seen once. The CDR3 loop spans 14 amino acids. Germline lookup yields CDR1 ENHRY and CDR2 SYGVKD. Losses at the gene ends were 0 bases for V and 5 bases for J; bases not matched to a gene: 2. The genes are TRBV10-3 and TRBJ2-5; 8 positions agree with TRBD1. The sequenced material came from peripheral blood. The origin of this receptor is a woman aged 60-70 years with active COVID-19. The CDR3 loop is CAISESTGVETQYF. DNA of the CDR3: TGTGCCATCAGTGAGTCGACAGGGGTCGAGACCCAGTACTTC.